This T cell receptor beta chain was sequenced for a study of blood T cell repertoires in COVID-19. Study details: Sources were T cells, B-cell-depleted T cells, or PBMCs; the material itself was cDNA or gDNA.

In the original processing: Amplification with reference gene primers provided the estimates of nucleated cell counts. Sequencing was performed with immunoSEQ multiplex PCR; in TCRdb, only in-frame clones are kept and a portion is missing. The DNA was the basis for D and trimming; V, J and clone size are from that table. The sample includes about 140,000 clones, about 80% of them seen just once. Germline V gene sequence: CDR1 KGHDR, CDR2 SFDVKD. Trimming cost V 6 bases and J 5 bases, with 15 bases left between them. CDR3 length: 14 amino acids. Sequencing was performed on peripheral blood. This receptor was taken from a middle-aged man with acute or convalescent COVID-19. The chain employs TRBV24-1 and TRBJ2-5; D may be TRBD2 (6 bases). CDR3 residues: CATSSRGTEETQYF. The CDR3 nucleotides read TGTGCCACCAGTTCGCGGGGAACAGAGGAGACCCAGTACTTC.